The 31 T cell receptor beta chains below come from one sample, sequenced in a study of T cell changes during pregnancy in multiple sclerosis. Profiled with immunoSEQ multiplex PCR; TCRdb holds only in-frame clones, not every one. This table holds 90,000 to 95,000 clones, just under 95% found once. The sequences come from peripheral blood, collected in the first trimester of pregnancy. These receptors were obtained from a female donor with multiple sclerosis, enrolled in a pregnancy study.

This sequence joins TRBV10-3 and TRBJ2-1; 8 bases are a match to TRBD2. The CDR3 is made up of 14 amino acids. V lost 3 bases and J lost 10; bases outside the gene matches: 8. The germline CDR1 and CDR2 sequences are ENHRY and SYGVKD. The CDR3 spells CAISDSGGPMEQFF. Written as DNA, the CDR3 is TGTGCCATCAGTGACAGCGGGGGTCCAATGGAGCAGTTCTTC.

V usage is TRBV2 and J usage is TRBJ1-2; the D gene is possibly TRBD1 (5 bases). This CDR3 spans 15 amino acids. Germline-derived CDR1 and CDR2 are SNHLY and FYNNEI. Trimming shortened V by 6 bases and J by 2 bases, and 16 bases separated the two germline ends. This CDR3 reads CASSAITGQNYGYTF. DNA for the CDR3: TGTGCCAGCAGCGCAATTACAGGTCAAAACTATGGCTACACCTTC. Filled out from reference TRBV2 and TRBJ1-2, the complete variable domain reads EPEVTQTPSHQVTQMGQEVILRCVPISNHLYFYWYRQILGQKVEFLVSFYNNEISEKSEIFDDQFSVERPDGSNFTLKIRSTKLEDSAMYFCASSAITGQNYGYTFGSGTRLTVV.

The gene calls are TRBV10-3 and TRBJ2-7, with a possible D match to TRBD1 (5 bases). This CDR3 is 14 amino acids long. Trimming removed 2 bases at V and 6 bases at J, with 14 bases between. Germline V gene data show CDR1 as ENHRY and CDR2 as SYGVKD. The CDR3 DNA sequence: TGTGCCATCAGTGAGGGGGCACCGGGTAGCGAGCAGTACTTC. This sequence encodes CAISEGAPGSEQYF.

This sequence joins TRBV14 and TRBJ2-5; 7 nucleotides match TRBD1. J was trimmed by 5 bases and V by 4 bases; bases with no gene match: 7. CDR1 and CDR2 from the germline V gene are SGHDN and FVKESK. This CDR3 is built from 14 residues. CDR3 sequence (DNA): TGTGCCAGCAGCCCCCGACAGGGTAGGGAGACCCAGTACTTC. Encoded protein: CASSPRQGRETQYF.

The rearrangement joins TRBV19 to TRBJ2-7, with TRBD2 as a possible D gene (7 bases). Per germline, CDR1 LNHDA and CDR2 SQIVND (reference sequence). V was pared by 1 base and J by 2 bases, with 15 bases between. The CDR3 totals 16 residues. The CDR3 protein is CASSIGNGGPTYEQYF. Here the CDR3 DNA reads TGTGCCAGTAGTATAGGAAACGGGGGGCCAACCTACGAGCAGTACTTC.

This chain links TRBV18 with TRBJ2-7, with TRBD2 as a possible D gene (6 bases). V lost 4 bases, J lost 0 bases, and 19 bases lay in between. Germline V gives CDR1 KGHSH, CDR2 LQKENI. This CDR3 comprises 17 residues. CDR3 DNA: TGTGCCAGCTCACACGGACCCTCCGGGAGAGTCTCCTACGAGCAGTACTTC. This translates into CASSHGPSGRVSYEQYF.

J is TRBJ2-5 and V is TRBV11-2; TRBD2 might be the D (5 bases). Trimming took 3 bases from V and 3 from J, leaving 8 bases between them. The CDR3 runs 13 residues. Germline CDR1 and CDR2: SGHAT and FQNNGV. CDR3 loop: CASSLDGEETQYF. The CDR3 region has the DNA TGTGCCAGCAGCTTGGACGGGGAAGAGACCCAGTACTTC.

The V call is TRBV7-2, the J call TRBJ2-7; 11 bases align to TRBD1. Per germline, CDR1 SGHTA and CDR2 FQGNSA. V dropped 3 bases and J dropped 2; count of bases not matched to a gene: 12. The CDR3 contains 18 residues. CDR3 loop: CASSFPPRAGQGAYEQYF. CDR3 DNA: TGTGCCAGCAGCTTCCCTCCCCGGGCGGGACAGGGGGCCTACGAGCAGTACTTC.

J is TRBJ1-4 and V is TRBV5-8; D call uncertain. V was trimmed by 3 bases and J by 8 bases, leaving 14 bases between them. CDR1 and CDR2 from the germline V gene are SGHTS and YDEGEE. The CDR3 runs 14 residues. The CDR3 protein is CASSSGRQREKLFF. The CDR3, as DNA: TGTGCCAGCAGCTCCGGGAGACAACGGGAAAAACTGTTTTTT.

The rearrangement links TRBV10-3 to TRBJ2-6; D unresolved. Trimming removed 3 bases from V and 2 bases from J, with 5 bases in between. Germline V gene data show CDR1 as ENHRY and CDR2 as SYGVKD. The CDR3 sequence is 14 residues long. This CDR3 is CAISELTGANVLTF. In DNA, the CDR3 is TGTGCCATCAGTGAACTAACTGGGGCCAACGTCCTGACTTTC.

The chain couples TRBV5-6 to TRBJ1-6; TRBD1 is a possible D gene (5 bases). The V end was cut by 1 base, the J end by 3 bases, with 11 bases between. This CDR3 spans 16 amino acids. The germline V gene has CDR1 SGHDT and CDR2 YYEEEE. CDR3 nucleotide sequence: TGTGCCAGCAGCTTGTACGGCAGGGACTATAATTCACCCCTCCACTTT. It translates to CASSLYGRDYNSPLHF.

Remarks on this clone: The junction departs from the called germline gene at one end, perhaps through a read error. The same CDR3 can be traced to other DNA sequences in this sample. The V and J genes are TRBV6-5 and TRBJ1-2; TRBD1 matches 9 bases. Per the germline V gene, CDR1 is MNHEY and CDR2 is SVGAGI. The CDR3 length is 13 residues. CDR3 sequence (DNA): TGTGCCAGCAGACCTACAGGGGGCTCTGGCTACACCTTT. It yields the protein CASRPTGGSGYTF.

CDR3 sequence (DNA): TGTGCCAGCAGCGTAGCGGGGGACTATGGCTACACCTTC. It yields the protein CASSVAGDYGYTF. The chain combines TRBV9 with TRBJ1-2, with D possibly matching TRBD1 (5 bases). Per the germline V gene, CDR1 is SGDLS and CDR2 is YYNGEE. Trimming took off 0 bases at V and 3 bases at J, with 6 bases between the two ends. The CDR3 totals 13 residues.

CDR3 in amino acids: CASSFGGPNTEAFF. The DNA for the CDR3 is TGTGCCAGCAGTTTCGGGGGGCCGAACACTGAAGCTTTCTTT. The V and J genes are TRBV27 and TRBJ1-1, with D perhaps TRBD1 (6 bases). Germline V gene data show CDR1 as MNHEY and CDR2 as SMNVEV (reference sequence). CDR3 length: 14 amino acids. V lost 3 bases, J lost 1 base, and 9 bases lay in between.

This chain joins TRBV19 and TRBJ2-3; 8 positions agree with TRBD2. CDR3 length: 15 amino acids. The ends lost 3 bases at V and 5 bases at J; junction bases unmatched: 7. Germline V gives CDR1 LNHDA, CDR2 SQIVND (reference sequence). CDR3 bases: TGTGCCAGTAGTATGGGAGGCGGGGGGCTAGATACGCAGTATTTT. It yields the protein CASSMGGGGLDTQYF.

V usage is TRBV27 and J usage is TRBJ2-1, with a possible D match to TRBD1 (5 bases). The CDR3 extends over 14 amino acids. Trimming left V 9 bases short and J 0 bases short, with 12 bases between. The germline CDR1 and CDR2 sequences are MNHEY and SMNVEV (reference sequence). Here the CDR3 DNA reads TGTGCCAGTTGGACAACCGGCTCCTACAATGAGCAGTTCTTC. It specifies CASWTTGSYNEQFF.

V usage is TRBV7-3 and J usage is TRBJ2-5; 8 bases agree with TRBD1. CDR1 is SGHTA, CDR2 FQGTGA, per germline. With V trimmed by 5 bases and J by 4 bases, 9 bases remained unmatched. This CDR3 contains 15 residues. CDR3: CASSPTGAPSETQYF. In nucleotides, the CDR3 is TGTGCCAGCAGCCCGACAGGGGCCCCGTCAGAGACCCAGTACTTC.

V gene TRBV5-1 combines with J gene TRBJ1-4, with 7 bases aligning to TRBD1. CDR1 and CDR2 (germline): SGHRS, YFSETQ. V trimming: 4 bases; J trimming: 9 bases; junction bases outside the gene matches: 9. The CDR3 has 14 amino acids. The CDR3 coding sequence is TGCGCCAGCAGCCCGGGACAGCCGGACCAAAAACTGTTTTTT. Its translation: CASSPGQPDQKLFF.

The chain carries TRBV30 and TRBJ2-7, with 8 bases fitting TRBD1. The V gene end was trimmed by 3 bases and the J gene end by 3 bases; junction bases not matched to a gene: 4. Germline V lookup: CDR1 GTSNPN, CDR2 SVGIG (reference sequence). The CDR3 has 13 amino acids. The DNA for the CDR3 is TGTGCCTGGAGCAGGGGGCCGAGCTACGAGCAGTACTTC. It is translated as CAWSRGPSYEQYF.

This sequence joins TRBV10-2 and TRBJ2-1; 9 bases line up with TRBD2. The CDR3 runs 15 residues. Germline CDR1 WSHSY, CDR2 SAAADI. V lost 1 base and J lost 3; bases outside the gene matches: 1. The chain's CDR3 is CASSELAGDYNEQFF. CDR3 DNA: TGCGCCAGCAGTGAGTTAGCGGGGGACTACAATGAGCAGTTCTTC.

V gene TRBV29-1 combines with J gene TRBJ1-2; 9 nucleotides line up with TRBD1. Unmatched junction bases numbered 4, after V lost 2 bases and J lost 6 bases. The CDR3 extends over 13 amino acids. Germline V gives CDR1 SQVTM, CDR2 ANQGSEA. This CDR3 is CSVERTGVDGYTF. CDR3 DNA sequence: TGCAGCGTTGAAAGGACAGGGGTTGATGGCTACACCTTC.

The rearrangement links TRBV2 to TRBJ2-5; 8 nucleotides line up with TRBD1. The J segment lost 5 bases and the V segment lost 2 bases, leaving 19 bases of the junction unmatched. Germline values: CDR1 SNHLY, CDR2 FYNNEI. CDR3 length: 19 amino acids. The CDR3 nucleotides read TGTGCCAGCAGTGAAATAAGGGAAACAGGGGGGATGGGATACGAGACCCAGTACTTC. It is translated as CASSEIRETGGMGYETQYF.

The rearrangement links TRBV6-1 to TRBJ2-3; 8 bases line up with TRBD1. The CDR3 runs to 18 residues. Germline-derived CDR1 and CDR2 are MNHNS and SASEGT. V was pared by 3 bases and J by 7 bases, with 18 bases of the junction left unmatched. CDR3 amino acids: CASSEGWTGWGVTYTQYF. In DNA form, the CDR3 reads TGTGCCAGCAGTGAGGGATGGACAGGGTGGGGGGTTACATATACGCAGTATTTT.

V usage is TRBV19 and J usage is TRBJ2-7; perhaps TRBD2 as D (5 bases). Between the trimmed V and J ends, which lost 7 bases and 5 bases, there was a span of 18 bases. CDR1 and CDR2 from the germline V gene are LNHDA and SQIVND (reference sequence). The CDR3 has 14 residues. CDR3 region: CASTQTRTGNEQYF. CDR3 in DNA: TGTGCCAGTACCCAAACTCGAACGGGGAACGAGCAGTACTTC.

This chain uses TRBV5-6 with TRBJ2-7; TRBD1 matches at 7 bases. The CDR3 is 13 amino acids. The germline gives CDR1 SGHDT, CDR2 YYEEEE. J gave up 7 bases and V 4 bases, and 8 bases lay outside the gene matches. CDR3 loop: CASSQRQGREQYF. In nucleotides, the CDR3 is TGTGCCAGCAGCCAGCGACAGGGTCGGGAGCAGTACTTC.

The chain combines TRBV9 with TRBJ2-5; D gene uncertain. This CDR3 region has 13 residues. V lost 0 bases and J lost 4, with 7 bases in between. The germline V gene encodes CDR1 SGDLS and CDR2 YYNGEE. This chain's CDR3 is CASSVAWAETQYF. In DNA, the CDR3 is TGTGCCAGCAGCGTAGCTTGGGCAGAGACCCAGTACTTC.

The rearrangement joins TRBV4-1 to TRBJ1-2; the D is unclear. Germline lookup yields CDR1 MGHRA and CDR2 YSYEKL. The CDR3 contains 15 residues. V dropped 3 bases and J dropped 3 bases, with 14 bases sitting between them. The CDR3 spells CASSHGRGSDYGYTF. Here the CDR3 DNA reads TGCGCCAGCAGCCACGGACGGGGATCGGACTATGGCTACACCTTC.

V is TRBV15 and J is TRBJ2-1; 8 bases fit TRBD2. This CDR3 contains 14 residues. The germline gives CDR1 LNHNV, CDR2 YYDKDF (reference sequence). V was pared by 1 base and J by 7 bases, with 3 bases of the junction left unmatched. CDR3 sequence (DNA): TGTGCCACCAGCAGAGCCGGGGGGGGTAATGAGCAGTTCTTC. It encodes CATSRAGGGNEQFF.

The V and J genes are TRBV5-4 and TRBJ2-1; 11 bases agree with TRBD2. This CDR3 contains 16 residues. The ends lost 3 bases at V and 7 bases at J; junction bases unmatched: 9. Germline V CDR1 and CDR2: SGHNT, YYREEE (reference sequence). The CDR3 protein is CASSSPGTSGGNEQFF. CDR3 nucleotides: TGTGCCAGCAGCTCACCCGGGACTAGCGGTGGAAATGAGCAGTTCTTC.

This CDR3 is CASSLEAVNTEAFF. The CDR3 region has the DNA TGTGCCAGCAGCTTGGAGGCAGTCAACACTGAAGCTTTCTTT. The J gene is TRBJ1-1, the V gene TRBV7-8; D ambiguous. CDR3 size: 14 residues. V was cut by 3 bases and J by 2 bases, with 10 bases left in between. Per germline, CDR1 SGHVS and CDR2 FQNEAQ.

The chain carries TRBV19 and TRBJ2-3; the match to TRBD1 covers 7 bases. This CDR3 is built from 15 residues. Trimming at V came to 6 bases and at J to 0 bases, leaving 6 bases not matched to a gene. Germline V CDR1 and CDR2: LNHDA, SQIVND (reference sequence). The CDR3 DNA reads TGTGCCAGTAGATTGGGGACAGCTAGCACAGATACGCAGTATTTT. Amino acids: CASRLGTASTDTQYF.